The T cell receptor (beta chain) under discussion was sequenced for a study of shared clonotypes between healthy human individuals. TCRdb's copy holds only in-frame clones and misses some; the assay was immunoSEQ multiplex PCR. Of roughly 650,000 clones in the sample, more than 95% were seen once. The germline gives CDR1 LNHDA, CDR2 SQIVND (reference sequence). The CDR3 consists of 15 residues. With 4 bases clipped from V and 4 bases from J, the junction kept 8 bases outside the gene matches. The sequence derives from a woman younger than 45 in good health. This sequence joins TRBV19 and TRBJ2-7, with 9 bases lining up with TRBD1. The specimen sequenced was naive CD4+ T cells sorted from blood. Subset here: CD45RA+ positively selected. The CDR3 nucleotides are TGTGCCAGTAGTAACCCGGGACAGGGTACGTACGAGCAGTACTTC. This encodes CASSNPGQGTYEQYF.